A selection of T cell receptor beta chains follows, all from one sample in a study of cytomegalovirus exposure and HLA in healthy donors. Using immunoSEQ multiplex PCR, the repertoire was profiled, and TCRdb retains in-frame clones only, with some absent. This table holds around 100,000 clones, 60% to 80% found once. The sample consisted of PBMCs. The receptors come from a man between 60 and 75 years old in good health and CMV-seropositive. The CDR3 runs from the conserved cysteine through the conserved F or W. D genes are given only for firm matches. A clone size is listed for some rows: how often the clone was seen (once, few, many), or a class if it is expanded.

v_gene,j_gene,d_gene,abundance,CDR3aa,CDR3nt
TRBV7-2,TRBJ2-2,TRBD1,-,CASSRQGGSTGELFF,TGTGCCAGCAGCCGACAGGGTGGGAGCACCGGGGAGCTGTTTTTT
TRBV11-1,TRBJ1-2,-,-,CASSLQGSYGYTF,TGTGCCAGCAGCTTACAGGGGAGCTATGGCTACACCTTC
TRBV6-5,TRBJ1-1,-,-,CASSYSSSGGNTEAFF,TGTGCCAGCAGTTACTCAAGTTCCGGCGGGAACACTGAAGCTTTCTTT
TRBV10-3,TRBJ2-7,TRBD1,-,CAIRTGGDYEQYF,TGTGCCATCAGGACAGGGGGCGACTACGAGCAGTACTTC
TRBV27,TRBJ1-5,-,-,CASRSRGGASNQPQHF,TGTGCCAGCAGATCGCGGGGGGGAGCTAGCAATCAGCCCCAGCATTTT
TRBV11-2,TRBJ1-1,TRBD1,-,CASSFDRVNTEAFF,TGTGCCAGCAGCTTTGACAGGGTGAACACTGAAGCTTTCTTT
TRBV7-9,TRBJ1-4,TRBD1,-,CASSHWTGDEKLFF,TGTGCCAGCAGCCACTGGACAGGTGATGAAAAACTGTTTTTT
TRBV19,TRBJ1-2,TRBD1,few,CASRGGQQDYGYTF,TGTGCCAGTAGGGGGGGACAGCAAGACTATGGCTACACCTTC
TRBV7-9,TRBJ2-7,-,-,CSSSGLGGVHEQYF,TGTTCCAGCAGCGGGCTAGGGGGGGTCCACGAGCAGTACTTC
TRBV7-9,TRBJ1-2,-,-,CASSSTTLRTAPYGYTF,TGTGCCAGCAGCTCGACCACTTTAAGGACAGCCCCCTATGGCTACACCTTC
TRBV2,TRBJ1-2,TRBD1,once,CASSETGDHGYTF,TGTGCCAGCAGCGAGACAGGGGACCATGGCTACACCTTC
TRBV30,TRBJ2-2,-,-,CAWSQGETGELFF,TGTGCCTGGAGTCAAGGAGAGACCGGGGAGCTGTTTTTT
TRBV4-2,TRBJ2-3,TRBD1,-,CASSQDEDGDRRFATDTQYF,TGTGCCAGCAGCCAAGACGAAGATGGGGACAGGCGTTTCGCTACAGATACGCAGTATTTT
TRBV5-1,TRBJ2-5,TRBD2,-,CASRTIGAGGPLETQYF,TGCGCCAGCAGAACCATAGGAGCGGGGGGTCCTTTAGAGACCCAGTACTTC
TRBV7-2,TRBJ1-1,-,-,CASSLAGQGRAFF,TGTGCCAGCAGCTTAGCGGGCCAAGGGAGGGCTTTCTTT
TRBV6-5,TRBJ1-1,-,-,CASSSPGGSAMKAFF,TGTGCCAGCAGTTCCCCGGGGGGTTCGGCGATGAAAGCTTTCTTT
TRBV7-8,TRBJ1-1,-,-,CASSPRGNTEAFF,TGTGCCAGCAGCCCCAGGGGTAACACTGAAGCTTTCTTT
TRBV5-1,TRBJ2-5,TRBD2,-,CASSLGSSGVDQYF,TGCGCCAGCAGCTTGGGGTCGAGCGGGGTGGACCAGTACTTC
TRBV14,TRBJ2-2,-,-,CASSQVVGGRRTGELFF,TGTGCCAGCAGCCAAGTAGTGGGGGGGCGTCGAACCGGGGAGCTGTTTTTT
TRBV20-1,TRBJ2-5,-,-,CSANARETQYF,TGCAGTGCTAATGCCCGGGAGACCCAGTACTTC
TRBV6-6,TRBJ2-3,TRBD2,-,CASTWTRGTDTQYF,TGTGCCAGCACCTGGACTAGAGGTACAGATACGCAGTATTTT
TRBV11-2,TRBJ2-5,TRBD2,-,CASSRRGGGETQYF,TGTGCCAGCAGCAGACGGGGGGGCGGGGAGACCCAGTACTTC
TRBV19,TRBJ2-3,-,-,CASPLAGTSTDTQYF,TGTGCCAGTCCCCTCGCGGGTACCAGCACAGATACGCAGTATTTT
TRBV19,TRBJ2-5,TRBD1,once,CASSTGVAETQYF,TGTGCCAGTTCAACAGGGGTGGCAGAGACCCAGTACTTC
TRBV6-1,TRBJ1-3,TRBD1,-,CASSELGQGSGNTIYF,TGTGCCAGCAGTGAATTGGGACAGGGGTCTGGAAACACCATATATTTT
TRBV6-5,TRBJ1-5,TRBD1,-,CASSRDRYSNQPQHF,TGTGCCAGCAGTAGGGACAGGTATAGCAATCAGCCCCAGCATTTT
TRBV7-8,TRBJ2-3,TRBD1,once,CASSPRGTGTDTQYF,TGTGCCAGCAGCCCACGAGGGACAGGGACAGATACGCAGTATTTT
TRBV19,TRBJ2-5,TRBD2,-,CASNKGLAGGAQGETQYF,TGTGCCAGTAACAAGGGACTAGCGGGGGGGGCTCAAGGCGAGACCCAGTACTTC
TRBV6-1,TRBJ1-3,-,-,CASSELGATGNTIYF,TGTGCCAGCAGTGAACTGGGGGCGACTGGAAACACCATATATTTT
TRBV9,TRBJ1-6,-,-,CASSDRPGVRSPLHF,TGTGCCAGCAGTGATAGGCCGGGGGTACGATCACCCCTCCACTTT
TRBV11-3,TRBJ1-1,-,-,CASSLAPGREAFF,TGTGCCAGCAGCTTAGCACCAGGGAGGGAAGCTTTCTTT
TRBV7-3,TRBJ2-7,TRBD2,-,CASSSPSGGNEQYF,TGTGCCAGCAGCTCCCCGTCGGGGGGGAACGAGCAGTACTTC
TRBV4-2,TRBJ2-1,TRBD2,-,CASSGAGDHNEQFF,TGTGCCAGCAGCGGAGCGGGGGATCACAATGAGCAGTTCTTC
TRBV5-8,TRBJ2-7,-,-,CASSILREFVGYEQYF,TGTGCCAGCAGCATACTCCGGGAGTTTGTGGGTTACGAGCAGTACTTC
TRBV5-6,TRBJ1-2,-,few,CASSVMRSNYGYTF,TGTGCCAGCAGCGTCATGCGGTCTAACTATGGCTACACCTTC
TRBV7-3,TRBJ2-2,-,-,CASSLIGNANTGELFF,TGTGCCAGCAGCTTAATCGGGAACGCGAACACCGGGGAGCTGTTTTTT
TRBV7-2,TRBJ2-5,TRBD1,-,CASSSGTGATRETQYF,TGTGCCAGCAGCTCTGGGACAGGGGCCACCAGGGAGACCCAGTACTTC
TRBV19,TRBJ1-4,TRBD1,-,CASSSGTVGEKLFF,TGTGCCAGTAGCTCGGGGACAGTGGGAGAAAAACTGTTTTTT
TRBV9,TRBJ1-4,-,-,CASSVERDNEKLFF,TGTGCCAGCAGCGTGGAGCGGGATAATGAAAAACTGTTTTTT
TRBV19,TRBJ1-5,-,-,CASTDGPVKVPGQPQHF,TGTGCCAGCACCGATGGACCCGTTAAGGTACCGGGGCAGCCCCAGCATTTT
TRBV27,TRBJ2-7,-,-,CASSLSAPNEQYF,TGTGCCAGCAGTTTAAGTGCCCCTAACGAGCAGTACTTC
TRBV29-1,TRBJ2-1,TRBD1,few,CSVPKGEAGGNEQFF,TGCAGCGTCCCCAAGGGTGAGGCAGGGGGCAATGAGCAGTTCTTC
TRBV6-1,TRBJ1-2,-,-,CASTGGVGFNGYTF,TGTGCCAGCACCGGAGGGGTAGGGTTTAATGGCTACACCTTC
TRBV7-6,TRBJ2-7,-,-,CASSLGGSSSYEQYF,TGTGCCAGCAGCTTAGGGGGCTCGAGCTCCTACGAGCAGTACTTC
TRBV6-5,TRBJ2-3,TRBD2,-,CASSTGTSSNAQYF,TGTGCCAGCAGTACCGGGACTAGCTCGAATGCGCAGTATTTT
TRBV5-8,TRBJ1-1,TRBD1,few,CASSLSGQGTPAFF,TGTGCCAGCAGCTTATCGGGACAGGGTACACCAGCTTTCTTT
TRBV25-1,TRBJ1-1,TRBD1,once,CASSQTGGTEAFF,TGTGCCAGCAGTCAGACAGGGGGAACTGAAGCTTTCTTT
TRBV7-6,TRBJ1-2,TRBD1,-,CASSLRDRDHGYTF,TGTGCCAGCAGCCTCCGGGACAGGGACCATGGCTACACCTTC
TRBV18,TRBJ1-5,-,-,CASSPDGGGQPQHF,TGTGCCAGCTCTCCAGACGGGGGGGGTCAGCCCCAGCATTTT
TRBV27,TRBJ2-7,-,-,CASKKGDSPYEQYF,TGTGCCAGCAAGAAGGGTGACAGCCCCTACGAGCAGTACTTC
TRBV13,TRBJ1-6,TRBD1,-,CASSNAGQGYSPLHF,TGTGCCAGCAGCAACGCGGGACAGGGTTATTCACCCCTCCACTTT
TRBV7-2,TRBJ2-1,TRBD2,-,CASSLYELAGANEQFF,TGTGCCAGCAGCTTATACGAGTTAGCGGGGGCCAATGAGCAGTTCTTC
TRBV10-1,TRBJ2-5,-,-,CASSGVQETQYF,TGCGCCAGCAGCGGAGTCCAAGAGACCCAGTACTTC